These T cell receptor beta chains were read from a single sample in a study of naive and memory T cell subsets. MiXCR was run by TCRdb on the UMI-ligation and nested PCR reads, yielding one entry per CDR3 protein. The sample contains roughly 100,000 distinct CDR3 sequences, roughly 15% of which appear only once. Sequenced material: naive CD8+ T cells from blood. The origin of the receptors is a human donor in good health. Each CDR3 is given with its conserved first and last residue. Each record gives: J gene, CDR3 length, V gene, clone size, D gene, CDR3 protein, CDR3 DNA. A D gene is named only where the DNA matches it firmly. Clone size appears in some rows only: once, few, many, or a class for an expanded clone.

j_gene: TRBJ1-4; len: 12; v_gene: TRBV28; abundance: few; d_gene: .; CDR3aa: CATQGSREKLFF; CDR3nt: TGTGCCACGCAGGGGTCGCGGGAAAAACTGTTTTTT
j_gene: TRBJ1-1; len: 17; v_gene: TRBV5-6; abundance: .; d_gene: .; CDR3aa: CASSLSSRQRLNTEAFF; CDR3nt: TGTGCCAGCAGCTTGTCCAGCAGACAAAGATTGAACACTGAAGCTTTCTTT
j_gene: TRBJ2-5; len: 14; v_gene: TRBV7-6; abundance: .; d_gene: TRBD2; CDR3aa: CASSALAGDETQYF; CDR3nt: TGTGCCAGCAGCGCACTAGCGGGAGACGAGACCCAGTACTTC
j_gene: TRBJ2-2; len: 11; v_gene: TRBV7-8; abundance: .; d_gene: .; CDR3aa: CASKGTTELFF; CDR3nt: TGTGCCAGCAAGGGAACAACGGAGCTGTTTTTT
j_gene: TRBJ1-5; len: 15; v_gene: TRBV5-1; abundance: .; d_gene: TRBD1; CDR3aa: CASSLTGGSNQPQHF; CDR3nt: TGCGCCAGCAGCTTGACAGGGGGTAGCAATCAGCCCCAGCATTTT
j_gene: TRBJ1-5; len: 14; v_gene: TRBV5-6; abundance: .; d_gene: .; CDR3aa: CASEVWVSNQPQHF; CDR3nt: TGTGCCAGCGAGGTCTGGGTTAGCAATCAGCCCCAGCATTTT
j_gene: TRBJ2-3; len: 19; v_gene: TRBV27; abundance: few; d_gene: .; CDR3aa: CASSSSTTGKRDRRDTQYF; CDR3nt: TGTGCCAGCAGTTCGTCGACAACGGGAAAGCGGGACAGAAGAGATACGCAGTATTTT
j_gene: TRBJ1-3; len: 14; v_gene: TRBV20-1; abundance: many; d_gene: .; CDR3aa: CSARTGSSGNTIYF; CDR3nt: TGCAGTGCCAGAACAGGCAGCTCTGGAAACACCATATATTTT
j_gene: TRBJ2-1; len: 14; v_gene: TRBV12-3/TRBV12-4; abundance: few; d_gene: .; CDR3aa: CASSSAGGVDEQFF; CDR3nt: TGTGCCAGCAGTTCCGCCGGTGGGGTTGATGAGCAGTTCTTC
j_gene: TRBJ2-2; len: 13; v_gene: TRBV7-8; abundance: .; d_gene: TRBD2; CDR3aa: CAASGSDTGELFF; CDR3nt: TGTGCCGCTAGCGGGAGTGATACCGGGGAGCTGTTTTTT
j_gene: TRBJ2-1; len: 15; v_gene: TRBV5-6; abundance: once; d_gene: .; CDR3aa: CASSFAGSPHNEQFF; CDR3nt: TGTGCCAGCAGCTTCGCAGGGTCCCCCCACAATGAGCAGTTCTTC
j_gene: TRBJ1-6; len: 17; v_gene: TRBV5-4; abundance: .; d_gene: .; CDR3aa: CASSSGNSNSYNSPLHF; CDR3nt: TGTGCCAGCAGCTCCGGAAATTCGAACTCCTATAATTCACCCCTCCACTTT
j_gene: TRBJ1-2; len: 15; v_gene: TRBV3-1; abundance: .; d_gene: .; CDR3aa: CASSHYSDGRYGYTF; CDR3nt: TGTGCCAGCAGTCACTACTCGGACGGCAGATATGGCTACACCTTC
j_gene: TRBJ1-2; len: 18; v_gene: TRBV25-1; abundance: few; d_gene: .; CDR3aa: CASSGTGTSPARVYGYTF; CDR3nt: TGTGCCAGCAGTGGAACCGGGACGTCCCCCGCAAGAGTCTATGGCTACACCTTC
j_gene: TRBJ1-5; len: 12; v_gene: TRBV13; abundance: .; d_gene: .; CDR3aa: CASTRGHQPQHF; CDR3nt: TGTGCCAGCACCAGGGGACACCAGCCCCAGCATTTT
j_gene: TRBJ2-1; len: 11; v_gene: TRBV7-6; abundance: .; d_gene: .; CDR3aa: CASSSLNEQFF; CDR3nt: TGTGCCAGCAGTTCCTTAAATGAGCAGTTCTTC
j_gene: TRBJ2-1; len: 15; v_gene: TRBV6-2/TRBV6-3; abundance: .; d_gene: .; CDR3aa: CASSYSPGKGNEQFF; CDR3nt: TGTGCCAGCAGTTACTCTCCGGGGAAAGGCAATGAGCAGTTCTTC
j_gene: TRBJ1-6; len: 16; v_gene: TRBV18; abundance: few; d_gene: .; CDR3aa: CASSPEASSYNSPLHF; CDR3nt: TGTGCCAGCTCACCAGAGGCTAGCTCCTATAATTCACCCCTCCACTTT
j_gene: TRBJ2-3; len: 12; v_gene: TRBV13; abundance: .; d_gene: .; CDR3aa: CASGGNTDTQYF; CDR3nt: TGTGCCAGCGGGGGTAACACAGATACGCAGTATTTT
j_gene: TRBJ2-7; len: 15; v_gene: TRBV27; abundance: few; d_gene: TRBD1; CDR3aa: CASSVTGGRSYEQYF; CDR3nt: TGTGCCAGCAGTGTTACAGGGGGCAGGTCCTACGAGCAGTACTTC
j_gene: TRBJ1-2; len: 16; v_gene: TRBV4-3; abundance: .; d_gene: .; CDR3aa: CASSLTYQTENYGYTF; CDR3nt: TGCGCCAGCAGCCTAACGTACCAGACAGAGAACTATGGCTACACCTTC
j_gene: TRBJ2-1; len: 14; v_gene: TRBV29-1; abundance: .; d_gene: .; CDR3aa: CSVEGTASYNEQFF; CDR3nt: TGCAGCGTTGAGGGCACCGCCTCCTACAATGAGCAGTTCTTC
j_gene: TRBJ2-3; len: 14; v_gene: TRBV6-2/TRBV6-3; abundance: many; d_gene: TRBD2; CDR3aa: CASSRPTSADTQYF; CDR3nt: TGTGCCAGCAGTCGCCCGACTAGCGCGGATACGCAGTATTTT
j_gene: TRBJ2-4; len: 15; v_gene: TRBV20-1; abundance: many; d_gene: TRBD2; CDR3aa: CSASRGTSGKNIQYF; CDR3nt: TGCAGTGCTAGTCGCGGGACTAGCGGCAAAAACATTCAGTACTTC
j_gene: TRBJ2-3; len: 14; v_gene: TRBV24-1; abundance: many; d_gene: .; CDR3aa: CATSSYSYTDTQYF; CDR3nt: TGTGCCACCAGTTCCTACAGCTACACAGATACGCAGTATTTT
j_gene: TRBJ2-3; len: 16; v_gene: TRBV9; abundance: few; d_gene: TRBD2; CDR3aa: CASTPEGGTVTDTQYF; CDR3nt: TGTGCCAGCACTCCTGAGGGAGGGACTGTCACAGATACGCAGTATTTT
j_gene: TRBJ2-3; len: 11; v_gene: TRBV29-1; abundance: many; d_gene: .; CDR3aa: CSVEGLGTQYF; CDR3nt: TGCAGCGTTGAAGGGTTGGGTACGCAGTATTTT
j_gene: TRBJ2-2; len: 16; v_gene: TRBV7-2; abundance: few; d_gene: TRBD2; CDR3aa: CASRQLAGEYTGELFF; CDR3nt: TGTGCCAGCAGACAACTAGCGGGGGAATACACCGGGGAGCTGTTTTTT
j_gene: TRBJ1-2; len: 14; v_gene: TRBV5-6; abundance: many; d_gene: .; CDR3aa: CASSHFQGGDGYTF; CDR3nt: TGTGCCAGCAGCCACTTTCAGGGAGGAGATGGCTACACCTTC
j_gene: TRBJ2-2; len: 15; v_gene: TRBV9; abundance: once; d_gene: TRBD2; CDR3aa: CASSHRTSGTGELFF; CDR3nt: TGTGCCAGCAGCCACAGGACTAGCGGGACCGGGGAGCTGTTTTTT
j_gene: TRBJ2-1; len: 15; v_gene: TRBV6-2/TRBV6-3; abundance: many; d_gene: .; CDR3aa: CASSSPDRWDNEQFF; CDR3nt: TGTGCCAGCAGTTCCCCGGACCGGTGGGACAATGAGCAGTTCTTC
j_gene: TRBJ2-4; len: 16; v_gene: TRBV2; abundance: many; d_gene: TRBD2; CDR3aa: CASSEELALAKNIQYF; CDR3nt: TGTGCCAGCAGTGAAGAACTAGCGCTAGCCAAAAACATTCAGTACTTC
j_gene: TRBJ1-4; len: 14; v_gene: TRBV13; abundance: few; d_gene: .; CDR3aa: CASSSRLSSEKLFF; CDR3nt: TGTGCCAGCAGCTCCAGATTGTCTTCGGAAAAACTGTTTTTT
j_gene: TRBJ1-1; len: 12; v_gene: TRBV13; abundance: few; d_gene: .; CDR3aa: CASSPGSAEAFF; CDR3nt: TGTGCCAGCAGCCCTGGGTCCGCTGAAGCTTTCTTT
j_gene: TRBJ1-1; len: 15; v_gene: TRBV30; abundance: many; d_gene: TRBD1; CDR3aa: CAWRMGQGGNTEAFF; CDR3nt: TGTGCCTGGAGAATGGGACAGGGGGGGAACACTGAAGCTTTCTTT
j_gene: TRBJ2-1; len: 14; v_gene: TRBV6-2/TRBV6-3; abundance: .; d_gene: TRBD2; CDR3aa: CASSETSGRDEQFF; CDR3nt: TGTGCCAGCAGCGAGACTAGCGGGAGAGATGAGCAGTTCTTC
j_gene: TRBJ1-1; len: 15; v_gene: TRBV6-6; abundance: many; d_gene: TRBD1; CDR3aa: CASSWGQQLNTEAFF; CDR3nt: TGTGCCAGCAGTTGGGGACAGCAGTTGAACACTGAAGCTTTCTTT
j_gene: TRBJ2-7; len: 15; v_gene: TRBV5-4; abundance: many; d_gene: TRBD1; CDR3aa: CASSLSGTGSYEQYF; CDR3nt: TGTGCCAGCAGCTTATCCGGGACAGGGTCCTACGAGCAGTACTTC
j_gene: TRBJ1-1; len: 15; v_gene: TRBV5-6; abundance: .; d_gene: .; CDR3aa: CASSKGEILNTEAFF; CDR3nt: TGTGCCAGCAGTAAAGGGGAGATTTTGAACACTGAAGCTTTCTTT
j_gene: TRBJ1-4; len: 14; v_gene: TRBV6-5; abundance: few; d_gene: .; CDR3aa: CASSSADGFEKLFF; CDR3nt: TGTGCCAGCAGTTCCGCAGACGGATTTGAAAAACTGTTTTTT
j_gene: TRBJ1-2; len: 13; v_gene: TRBV7-9; abundance: many; d_gene: .; CDR3aa: CASSLQGGYGYTF; CDR3nt: TGTGCCAGCAGCTTGCAGGGTGGATATGGCTACACCTTC
j_gene: TRBJ2-1; len: 14; v_gene: TRBV7-9; abundance: few; d_gene: .; CDR3aa: CASSKEVGHNEQFF; CDR3nt: TGTGCCAGCAGCAAAGAGGTGGGGCACAATGAGCAGTTCTTC